The entry below gives a single T cell receptor (beta chain) sequence along with its context. This specimen comes from a study of blood T cell repertoires in COVID-19. Study in general: Sample material is recorded as cDNA or gDNA derived from T cells, B-cell-depleted T cells, or PBMCs.

Germline V gene sequence: CDR1 SGHKS, CDR2 YYEKEE (reference sequence). V was clipped by 1 base and J by 3 bases, with 16 bases between them. The length of the CDR3 is 16 residues. In the original analysis: Estimates of nucleated cell counts were drawn from the amplification of reference gene primers. The data were produced by immunoSEQ multiplex PCR, yet TCRdb's version contains in-frame clones alone and is incomplete. V and J calls and clone size follow that table, whereas D and trimming were derived from the DNA. Of about 120,000 clones detected, over 75% appear once; the ten largest clones hold roughly 2%.

This TCR came from a human donor with active COVID-19. The donor label of this sample is uncertain. Sequencing input: peripheral blood. The chain joins TRBV5-5 to TRBJ1-1; no reliable D call. The CDR3 spells CASSLIIGRIDTEAFF. In DNA, the CDR3 is TGTGCCAGCAGCTTGATTATCGGCAGGATTGACACTGAAGCTTTCTTT.